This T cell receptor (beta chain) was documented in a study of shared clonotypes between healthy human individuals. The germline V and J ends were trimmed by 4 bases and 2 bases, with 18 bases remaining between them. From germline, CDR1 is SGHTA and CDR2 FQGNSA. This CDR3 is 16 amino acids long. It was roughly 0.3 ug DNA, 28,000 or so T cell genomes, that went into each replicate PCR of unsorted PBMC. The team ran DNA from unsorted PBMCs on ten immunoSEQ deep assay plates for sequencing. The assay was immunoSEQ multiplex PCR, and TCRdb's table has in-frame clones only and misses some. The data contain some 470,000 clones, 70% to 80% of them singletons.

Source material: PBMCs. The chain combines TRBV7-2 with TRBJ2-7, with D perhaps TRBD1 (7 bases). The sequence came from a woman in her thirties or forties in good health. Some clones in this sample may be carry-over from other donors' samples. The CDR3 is CASSSYTTGRTYEQYF. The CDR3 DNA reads TGTGCCAGCAGCTCCTATACGACAGGGAGGACCTACGAGCAGTACTTC.